This TCR beta chain is drawn from a study of blood T cells in healthy people across ages (dated by TCRdb to the mid-2010s). Turning to the overall study: Template switching captured roughly one uniquely barcoded TCR beta cDNA molecule per two T cells in model experiments. The study analyzed two additional independent replicas of 1 million unique cDNA reads from the same blood draw for two donors, one aged 18 to 30 and one aged 80 or older. To track age-related changes in TCR beta repertoire diversity, the study relied on deep sequencing normalized with unique cDNA molecular identifiers. The donors were divided into four age groups: young (average approximately 17 years), middle-aged (about 39), aged (approximately 62) and long-lived (about 80). To avoid experimental bias, donors of different ages were randomly spread across the sequencing lanes.

A remark on this clonotype: Its antigen is not yet known. No per-base quality is available; no much larger clone lies one base away.

V lost 3 bases and J lost 7 bases; the stretch between them is 10 bases long. Counted from cysteine to phenylalanine, this CDR3 has 14 amino acids. The read is trimmed to its CDR3 DNA, 42 bases read in frame from base 1. Overall study results and their limits: Since profiling was done on bulk unsorted PBMCs, naive and antigen-experienced compartments could not be conclusively compared. A strong correlation was found between observed TCR beta diversity and the percentage of naive T cells measured by flow cytometry. As age increased, observed TCR beta diversity per million T cells dropped in a roughly linear way, and a significant reduction was already evident by age roughly 36. Because the CMV infection status of the donors was unknown, age-related changes in expanded clonotypes may potentially have been confounded. The long-lived group showed more naive CD4+ T cells, fewer expanded clones and increased TCR diversity than the aged group, suggesting age selection. Estimates of total diversity based on one million sequenced T cells were considered lower bounds and underestimates.

The library was produced with 5' RACE. TCRdb shows the sequencer as Illumina HiSeq 2500. A second PCR of roughly 7 to 11 cycles was run with a J-beta primer mix and a sample-barcoded 5' primer. Each TCR beta cDNA molecule received a unique molecular identifier from a template-switch 5' adaptor carrying 12 random nucleotides. Each sample yielded at least 2.5 million CDR3-containing paired-end reads. All of the RNA was converted into first-strand cDNA using the Mint cDNA synthesis kit, with a TRBC-specific oligonucleotide serving as the primer. All cDNA was treated with uracil-DNA glycosylase and then went through a first 18-cycle PCR with the universal primers M1SS and BC2_uni_R. As for how the authors treated the data: Normalization of each sample was performed by random selection of 1 million high-quality reads, each carrying a distinct molecular identifier. Reads with shared molecular identifiers were discarded instead of being binned into consensus sequences. MiTCR, with a Q25 quality threshold and the strictest error-elimination algorithm, was used for CDR3 identification, clonotype clustering and error correction. A nonparametric unseen species model with Euler transformation was used to estimate a lower bound on total TCR beta diversity. TCRdb reanalyzed the raw reads on its own, using fastp at Q25 for trimming and MiXCR for clone calling, and kept in-frame beta chains. CDR3 protein duplicates are merged, each entry listing the most common genes and DNA. The V and J calls were determined by TCRdb, not by the authors. In this sample the table shows some 780,000 distinct CDR3 sequences, 45% to 70% of which occur a single time. The ten largest clonotypes hold more than 25% of the sample.

Donors were a few dozen systemically healthy Caucasian individuals from Russia aged about 6 to 100 years. Each donor gave 9 to 10 milliliters of peripheral blood, collected into EDTA-treated Vacutainer tubes. Ficoll-Paque density-gradient centrifugation was used to isolate PBMCs, with at least 6 million obtained per sample. Trizol reagent was used to extract total RNA from PBMCs, with at least 6 micrograms per sample. For every donor, an aliquot of PBMCs went through flow cytometry to measure the percentages of naive CD45RAhigh/CD27high T cells. The chain employs TRBV12-3 or TRBV12-4 and TRBJ1-6; no D gene can be assigned with confidence. Sequences were obtained from blood. This receptor was taken from a man in his forties or fifties in good health. Here is the DNA: TGTGCCAGCAGTTTTTCAGGACCGAATTCACCCCTCCACTTT. Protein translation: CASSFSGPNSPLHF.